This T cell receptor beta chain was profiled in a study of T-cell reconstitution after alpha-beta-depleted transplantation in children. This clonotype occurred a few times. Preparing the TCRbeta library involved the use of unique molecular identifiers. TCRdb recomputed calls from the PCR reads with MiXCR, one row per CDR3 protein. The sample lists 360,000 or so distinct CDR3 sequences; approximately 20% were seen once. The germline CDR1 and CDR2 sequences are MGHDK and SYGVNS. V shed 4 bases and J shed 6 bases, with 9 bases lying between them. The CDR3 consists of 12 residues. This receptor was identified in a human donor who donated a stem cell graft to a child with acute myeloid leukemia. The V gene is TRBV25-1, the J gene TRBJ1-1; D gene ambiguous. Sequences were derived from PBMCs from the stem cell graft donor, sampled from the stem cell graft. CDR3 in amino acids: CASSGGISEAFF. DNA of the CDR3: TGTGCCAGCAGTGGGGGAATTTCTGAAGCTTTCTTT.